This TCR beta chain was identified during a study of regulatory T cells in long-lasting Graves disease. Of note for this clonotype: The antigen remains undetermined.

Study results and limitations: Newly diagnosed Graves' patients exceeded persistent ones in TCR diversity. The sample size was small, and this may have reduced accuracy. Peripheral blood alone, not thyroid tissue, underwent study.

Noted time point: persistent/refractory GD, antithyroid drugs over 5 years with positive TRAb. RNA extracted from PBMCs served as the sequencing template. CDR1 and CDR2 (germline): MDHEN, SYDVKM. V was pared by 6 bases and J by 1 base, with 14 bases between. The CDR3 contains 15 residues. HTBI primers from iRepertoire and Arm-PCR of CDR3 regions yielded the TCR beta libraries. MiXCR, run by TCRdb on the multiplex PCR reads, gives a single entry per CDR3 protein. The sample includes 300,000 or so distinct CDR3 sequences, around 20% of them seen just once. This rearrangement joins TRBV28 to TRBJ2-3, with D hard to call. This receptor was obtained from a female donor with Graves disease. This material consisted of peripheral blood mononuclear cells (PBMCs), taken when the disease was refractory, from a patient treated with antithyroid drugs. The CDR3: CASRGAEGGTDTQYF. The CDR3 DNA reads as TGTGCCAGCAGGGGCGCGGAAGGAGGCACAGATACGCAGTATTTT.